The 23 T cell receptor beta chains below all came from one sample that was sequenced in a study of T cell repertoires in cytomegalovirus infection. In TCRdb, the reads were re-called with MiXCR into one record per CDR3 protein. The data show more than 250,000 distinct CDR3 sequences, approximately 15% seen once. Sequencing was performed on PBMCs. Receptors originate from a human donor in good health (CMV status not recorded). Some clones in this sample may be carry-over from other donors' samples.

This clonotype was seen repeatedly, ten times or more. The rearrangement links TRBV10-3 to TRBJ2-1; 13 positions agree with TRBD2. Germline loops: CDR1 ENHRY, CDR2 SYGVKD. The V gene end was trimmed by 0 bases and the J gene end by 4 bases; junction bases not matched to a gene: 6. The CDR3 is made up of 18 amino acids. The CDR3 bases are TGTGCCATCAGTGAGTCTGTGACTAGCGGGGGGAAATACAATGAGCAGTTCTTC. Protein sequence: CAISESVTSGGKYNEQFF.

J is TRBJ2-1 and V is TRBV28, with 10 bases that match TRBD1. V lost 8 bases and J lost 7; bases outside the gene matches: 17. The length of the CDR3 is 17 residues. Germline loops: CDR1 MDHEN, CDR2 SYDVKM. CDR3 sequence reads: CASVITAGTGVGNEQFF. CDR3 DNA: TGTGCCAGCGTCATAACGGCGGGGACAGGGGTGGGGAATGAGCAGTTCTTC.

This clonotype was observed at least ten times. This chain joins TRBV7-2 and TRBJ2-3; tentatively, D is TRBD1 (6 bases). The CDR3 is made up of 14 amino acids. V lost 5 bases and J lost 1, with 10 bases in between. Germline lookup yields CDR1 SGHTA and CDR2 FQGNSA. The CDR3: CASSQDRGTDTQYF. The CDR3 bases are TGTGCCAGCAGCCAGGACAGAGGCACAGATACGCAGTATTTT.

There are many counts of this clonotype. The chain recombines TRBV28 with TRBJ1-5; possibly TRBD1 for D (6 bases). The CDR3 extends over 13 amino acids. Trimming took off 7 bases at V and 3 bases at J, with 10 bases between the two ends. Germline CDR1 reads MDHEN; CDR2 reads SYDVKM. The CDR3 here is CASKTGYNQPQHF. For the CDR3, the DNA is TGTGCCAGCAAGACAGGATACAATCAGCCCCAGCATTTT.

This clonotype has a count of ten or more. The chain is built from TRBV9 and TRBJ2-1; 8 nucleotides match TRBD2. The CDR3 has 15 amino acids. J gave up 10 bases and V 0 bases, and 9 bases lay outside the gene matches. CDR1 and CDR2 (germline): SGDLS, YYNGEE. The CDR3, as DNA: TGTGCCAGCAGCGTAGGGACTAGCCCGACATGGGAGCAGTTCTTC. This gives the protein CASSVGTSPTWEQFF.

This chain uses TRBV29-1 with TRBJ1-1, with TRBD1 identical over 12 bases. The junction had 4 bases not matched to a gene; V was cut back by 7 bases and J by 1 base. Germline V gene sequence: CDR1 SQVTM, CDR2 ANQGSEA. The CDR3 is made up of 14 amino acids. The CDR3 nucleotides are TGCAGCGCCGGGACAGGGGGCAGGAACACTGAAGCTTTCTTT. Amino acids: CSAGTGGRNTEAFF.

The sample holds many counts of this clonotype. The chain couples TRBV7-2 to TRBJ2-7, with a weak D call TRBD1 (8 bases). CDR1 is SGHTA, CDR2 FQGNSA, per germline. The V end was cut by 1 base, the J end by 2 bases, with 15 bases between. CDR3 length: 16 residues. The CDR3 DNA is TGTGCCAGCAGCTTAGAGAGCGGGACAGGCACCTACGAGCAGTACTTC. It encodes CASSLESGTGTYEQYF. The full variable domain, its missing parts supplied by reference TRBV7-2 and TRBJ2-7, is GAGVSQSPSNKVTEKGKDVELRCDPISGHTALYWYRQSLGQGLEFLIYFQGNSAPDKSGLPSDRFSAERTGGSVSTLTIQRTQQEDSAVYLCASSLESGTGTYEQYFGPGTRLTVT.

The table lists this clonotype with a few counts. The chain joins TRBV28 to TRBJ2-7; D tentatively fits TRBD1 or TRBD2 (6 bases each). Germline CDR1 reads MDHEN; CDR2 reads SYDVKM. Trimming took 10 bases from V and 1 from J, leaving 14 bases between them. The CDR3 consists of 13 residues. The CDR3 nucleotides read TGTGCCACCCAAAGAGGGGGGTCCTACGAGCAGTACTTC. It is translated as CATQRGGSYEQYF.

This chain joins TRBV5-6 and TRBJ2-1, with 8 positions matching TRBD2. Germline V lookup: CDR1 SGHDT, CDR2 YYEEEE. The CDR3 is 16 residues long. J was trimmed by 3 bases and V by 3 bases; bases with no gene match: 8. CDR3 bases: TGTGCCAGCAGCTACAGGAGGCTAGCGGGCTACAATGAGCAGTTCTTC. Translating it yields CASSYRRLAGYNEQFF.

In this sample, this clonotype turned up a few times. The chain uses TRBV2 and TRBJ1-6; TRBD1 agrees at 9 bases. The V and J ends lost 7 bases and 10 bases, in that order; junction bases with no gene match: 8. In germline, CDR1 is SNHLY, CDR2 FYNNEI. The CDR3 spans 14 residues. The CDR3: CASNRDRVGSPLHF. The CDR3 bases are TGTGCCAGCAATCGGGACAGGGTGGGCTCACCCCTCCACTTT.

The chain has TRBV6-2 or TRBV6-3 and TRBJ2-1; 7 nucleotides align to TRBD2. The germline V gene has CDR1 MNHEY and CDR2 SVGEGT. Unmatched junction bases numbered 4, after V lost 8 bases and J lost 12 bases. This CDR3 contains 10 residues. In DNA, the CDR3 is TGTGCCAGCGGGGGGGGAGGGCAGTTCTTC. This gives the protein CASGGGGQFF.

This clonotype turned up a few times. The rearrangement links TRBV29-1 to TRBJ2-7; unclear D gene. The length of the CDR3 is 14 residues. Between the trimmed V and J ends, which lost 6 bases and 2 bases, there was a span of 17 bases. The germline V gene encodes CDR1 SQVTM and CDR2 ANQGSEA. The CDR3 DNA is TGCAGCGTCGAGGAGATTGGCAACCCCTACGAGCAGTACTTC. It encodes CSVEEIGNPYEQYF.

This clonotype was counted at least ten times. This chain joins TRBV6-2 or TRBV6-3 and TRBJ2-2; D possibly corresponds to TRBD2 (7 bases). Germline values: CDR1 MNHEY, CDR2 SVGEGT. The CDR3 length is 15 residues. Trimming shortened V by 6 bases and J by 5 bases, and 16 bases separated the two germline ends. The CDR3 sequence: CASSSGGLGTGELFF. The CDR3 nucleotides read TGTGCCAGCAGCTCGGGGGGCCTTGGGACCGGGGAGCTGTTTTTT.

This clonotype was counted many times. The genes are TRBV20-1 and TRBJ2-7; 10 nucleotides line up with TRBD2. CDR1 and CDR2 from the germline V gene are DFQATT and SNEGSKA (reference sequence). V gave up 0 bases and J gave up 6 bases; unmatched junction bases: 14. The CDR3 is 17 residues long. The CDR3 DNA sequence: TGCAGTGCTAGAGATCTGCGGCTAGCGGGAGCACCCGCCGAGCAGTACTTC. Translation gives CSARDLRLAGAPAEQYF.

This clonotype was picked up many times. The chain joins TRBV4-1 to TRBJ1-4; 9 bases are shared with TRBD1. With 1 base clipped from V and 8 bases from J, the junction kept 2 bases outside the gene matches. Germline assignment: CDR1 MGHRA and CDR2 YSYEKL. The CDR3 spans 14 residues. CDR3 region: CASSQGTGVEKLFF. CDR3 DNA: TGCGCCAGCAGCCAAGGGACAGGGGTCGAAAAACTGTTTTTT.

The genes are TRBV12-3 or TRBV12-4 and TRBJ2-3; 7 nucleotides agree with TRBD1. CDR3 length: 12 amino acids. The J segment lost 9 bases and the V segment lost 6 bases, leaving 6 bases of the junction unmatched. The CDR3 DNA reads as TGTGCCAGCAGCCCGACAGGGAAAACGCAGTATTTT. Translating it yields CASSPTGKTQYF.

The chain uses TRBV7-9 and TRBJ1-2, with TRBD1 identical over 8 bases. Germline V gene lookup returns CDR1 SEHNR and CDR2 FQNEAQ (reference sequence). After removal of 9 bases from V and 3 bases from J, the junction contained 3 bases not matched to a gene. The CDR3 is 12 residues long. CDR3 sequence reads: CASSGGDYGYTF. CDR3 nucleotide sequence: TGTGCCAGTTCAGGGGGCGACTATGGCTACACCTTC.

This clonotype was detected only a few times. The V and J genes are TRBV6-6 and TRBJ2-5; D perhaps matches TRBD2 (5 bases). Germline lookup yields CDR1 MNHNY and CDR2 SVGAGI (reference sequence). Trimming cost V 7 bases and J 7 bases, with 22 bases left between them. The CDR3 extends over 15 amino acids. In nucleotides, the CDR3 is TGTGCCAGCACCAAAAGGGCAGATGGACTGGGGACCCAGTACTTC. It yields the protein CASTKRADGLGTQYF.

The gene calls are TRBV14 and TRBJ1-4, with 8 nucleotides matching TRBD1. The V segment lost 3 bases and the J segment 8 bases; nucleotides outside the gene matches: 11. This CDR3 contains 16 residues. Germline lookup yields CDR1 SGHDN and CDR2 FVKESK. The chain's CDR3 is CASSHPTGGMREKLFF. The CDR3 DNA sequence: TGTGCCAGCAGCCATCCTACAGGGGGGATGAGGGAAAAACTGTTTTTT.

This clonotype has a handful of counts. The chain links TRBV2 to TRBJ2-7; a weak D match, TRBD2 (5 bases). V gave up 4 bases and J gave up 6 bases, with 13 bases separating them. The CDR3 runs 13 residues. Germline CDR1 reads SNHLY; CDR2 reads FYNNEI. CDR3 DNA: TGTGCCAGCAGTGGGTGGCGTGAGGGCGAGCAGTACTTC. This gives the protein CASSGWREGEQYF.

The chain has TRBV27 and TRBJ2-1; D unclear. The V gene lost 5 bases and the J gene lost 3 bases, with 11 bases spanning the gap. This CDR3 has 14 amino acids. Germline CDR1 reads MNHEY; CDR2 reads SMNVEV (reference sequence). Here the CDR3 reads CASSPAPLYNEQFF. CDR3 nucleotides: TGTGCCAGCAGTCCCGCCCCTCTCTACAATGAGCAGTTCTTC.

This clonotype was observed a few times. The chain recombines TRBV12-3 or TRBV12-4 with TRBJ2-1; unclear D gene. V dropped 5 bases and J dropped 5 bases, with 4 bases sitting between them. This CDR3 spans 11 amino acids. The CDR3: CASSAHNEQFF. In nucleotides, the CDR3 is TGTGCCAGCAGTGCCCACAATGAGCAGTTCTTC.

There are many counts of this clonotype. The CDR3 reads CASSLAILAGGNEQFF. The DNA for the CDR3 is TGTGCCAGCAGCTTAGCCATCTTAGCGGGAGGTAATGAGCAGTTCTTC. The rearrangement links TRBV7-8 to TRBJ2-1, with 10 nucleotides matching TRBD2. V lost 0 bases, J lost 7 bases, and 6 bases stayed unmatched. Germline V gives CDR1 SGHVS, CDR2 FQNEAQ. The CDR3 extends over 16 amino acids.